This TCR beta chain was sequenced for a study of T cells in Graves' hyperthyroidism and ophthalmopathy. Amplification targeted TCR beta CDR3 regions from RNA transcripts. The study used the HTBI primer set for a first-round RT-PCR of the TCR CDR3. TCRdb recomputed calls from the multiplex PCR reads with MiXCR, one row per CDR3 protein. In the table there are 360,000 or so distinct CDR3 sequences, approximately 16% of which are singletons. This clonotype showed up many times. The sequence came from a woman aged 55-69 years with Graves' ophthalmopathy. Sequences were obtained from blood.

The CDR3 region is CASSYDRDNTEAFF. CDR3 nucleotide sequence: TGTGCCAGCAGTTACGACAGGGACAACACTGAAGCTTTCTTT. The rearrangement links TRBV6-6 to TRBJ1-1; 7 nucleotides align to TRBD1. The CDR3 is 14 amino acids. CDR1 is MNHNY and CDR2 is SVGAGI in the germline V gene (reference sequence). The junction had 2 bases not matched to a gene; V was cut back by 2 bases and J by 2 bases.